The present T cell receptor (beta chain) was sequenced within a study of radiotherapy plus CTLA-4 blockade in lung cancer. Study-level points and caveats: In blood, after radiotherapy plus ipilimumab, tumor-derived TCR clones expanded.

Ipilimumab-mediated CTLA-4 blockade plus focal radiation was given to patients having chemo-refractory metastatic non-small-cell lung cancer. Comments on this clone: The antigen remains unidentified.

This CDR3 comprises 15 residues. V was pared by 10 bases and J by 0 bases, with 15 bases between. Germline V CDR1 and CDR2: LNHDA, SQIVND (reference sequence). The repertoire was sequenced with immunoSEQ multiplex PCR; TCRdb's copy has only in-frame clones and lacks some. Altogether approximately 97,000 clones are present, about four fifths being singletons, with the ten largest covering 0.65% to 0.9%. The TCR sequence derives from a human donor with non-small cell lung cancer who had stable disease on radiotherapy plus ipilimumab. The sample was peripheral blood, taken from a patient treated with radiotherapy plus ipilimumab. The J gene is TRBJ2-2, the V gene TRBV19; tentatively, D is TRBD1 (6 bases). The CDR3 DNA is TGTGCCACTAAAGACAGGCCTACGAACACCGGGGAGCTGTTTTTT. Translation gives CATKDRPTNTGELFF.